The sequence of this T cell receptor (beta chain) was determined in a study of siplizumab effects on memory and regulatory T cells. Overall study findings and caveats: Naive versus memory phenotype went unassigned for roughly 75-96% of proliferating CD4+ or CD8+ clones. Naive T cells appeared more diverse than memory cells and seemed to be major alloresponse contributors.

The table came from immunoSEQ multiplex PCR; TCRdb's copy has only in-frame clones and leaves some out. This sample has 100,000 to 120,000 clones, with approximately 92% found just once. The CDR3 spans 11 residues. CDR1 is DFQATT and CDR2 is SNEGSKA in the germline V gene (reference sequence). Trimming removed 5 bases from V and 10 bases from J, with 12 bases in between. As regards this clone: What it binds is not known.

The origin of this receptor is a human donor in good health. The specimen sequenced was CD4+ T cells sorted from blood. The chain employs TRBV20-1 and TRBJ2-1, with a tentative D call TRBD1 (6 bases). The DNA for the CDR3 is TGCAGTGCTGGGGGCTCCCAGGAGCAGTTCTTC. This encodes CSAGGSQEQFF.